Shown below are 24 T cell receptor beta chains from a single sample sequenced in a study of cytomegalovirus exposure and HLA in healthy donors. Vbeta (60) and Jbeta (13) primers were used in the PCR. Sequencing was performed with immunoSEQ multiplex PCR; in TCRdb, only in-frame clones are kept and a portion is missing. The sample has approximately 100,000 clones, about a tenth seen once. The material sequenced was PBMCs. Receptors originate from a man between 45 and 60 years old in good health and CMV-seropositive.

This clone was picked up many times. This chain uses TRBV5-8 with TRBJ1-2; D is unresolved. Looked up from germline, CDR1 is SGHTS and CDR2 is YDEGEE. The CDR3 runs to 12 residues. V shed 1 base and J shed 7 bases, with 8 bases lying between them. CDR3 sequence reads: CASSLLRSGYTF. CDR3 DNA: TGTGCCAGCAGCTTGTTGAGGTCTGGCTACACCTTC.

This chain uses TRBV30 with TRBJ1-2; D gene uncertain. In germline, CDR1 is GTSNPN, CDR2 SVGIG (reference sequence). V lost 3 bases, J lost 1 base, and 12 bases lay in between. The length of the CDR3 is 14 residues. CDR3 bases: TGTGCCTGGAGGGGAATGGGAGATAACTATGGCTACACCTTC. Protein sequence: CAWRGMGDNYGYTF.

This clone showed up just a few times. The J gene is TRBJ2-1, the V gene TRBV7-3, with a possible D match to TRBD2 (6 bases). V was shortened by 2 bases and J by 3 bases, with 14 bases between the two germline ends. This CDR3 comprises 16 residues. From germline, CDR1 is SGHTA and CDR2 FQGTGA. The CDR3 DNA sequence: TGTGCCAGCAGCTTATTCCCGGGAGTCGGCTACAATGAGCAGTTCTTC. Amino acid sequence: CASSLFPGVGYNEQFF.

This chain joins TRBV4-1 and TRBJ2-1, with TRBD2 matching 10 bases. Germline lookup yields CDR1 MGHRA and CDR2 YSYEKL. The CDR3 loop spans 16 amino acids. The junction had 14 bases not matched to a gene; V was cut back by 7 bases and J by 8 bases. The CDR3 DNA is TGCGCCAGCACTTCGGAGGCTAGCGGGAGTAGCGATGAGCAGTTCTTC. Its translation is CASTSEASGSSDEQFF.

This rearrangement joins TRBV6-5 to TRBJ2-3; 8 nucleotides line up with TRBD2. Germline V CDR1 and CDR2: MNHEY, SVGAGI. CDR3 size: 15 residues. V shed 4 bases, J shed 0 bases, and the junction held 3 bases outside the gene matches. This CDR3 is CASSSRGGSTDTQYF. CDR3 DNA: TGTGCCAGCAGTTCCCGGGGGGGTAGCACAGATACGCAGTATTTT.

This clone was detected only a few times. The chain recombines TRBV5-1 with TRBJ1-6, with D maybe TRBD1 (5 bases). This CDR3 contains 13 residues. Trimming stripped 6 bases from V and 8 bases from J, with 12 bases between. Germline CDR1 is SGHRS and CDR2 is YFSETQ. The DNA of the CDR3 is TGCGCCAGCAAGGAGGGGCTCGATTCACCCCTCCACTTT. Translating gives CASKEGLDSPLHF.

This clone was detected only a few times. The chain combines TRBV6-5 with TRBJ2-7; 7 bases agree with TRBD2. Germline V gene data show CDR1 as MNHEY and CDR2 as SVGAGI. V was pared by 2 bases and J by 3 bases, with 7 bases of the junction left unmatched. This CDR3 region has 15 residues. DNA of the CDR3: TGTGCCAGCAGTTACGCGGGAGCTAGCTTCTACGAGCAGTACTTC. It specifies CASSYAGASFYEQYF.

This clone was seen a handful of times. The gene calls are TRBV10-3 and TRBJ1-3, with D possibly matching TRBD1 (6 bases). Germline V gives CDR1 ENHRY, CDR2 SYGVKD. CDR3 size: 14 residues. Trimming removed 8 bases from V and 2 bases from J, with 13 bases in between. The CDR3 DNA sequence: TGTGCCATCGGTACAGGGAAGGCTGGAAACACCATATATTTT. Translated, it gives CAIGTGKAGNTIYF.

This clone turned up a few times. The V call is TRBV28, the J call TRBJ1-2; no reliable D call. CDR3 length equals 13 residues. Germline CDR1 reads MDHEN; CDR2 reads SYDVKM. V was clipped by 7 bases and J by 2 bases, with 11 bases between them. In nucleotides, the CDR3 is TGTGCCAGCACTTTGGGAGGGAACTATGGCTACACCTTC. Its translation: CASTLGGNYGYTF.

The V and J genes are TRBV7-8 and TRBJ1-1; D is undetermined. Trimming took 3 bases from V and 0 from J, leaving 14 bases between them. The V gene's germline CDR1 is SGHVS and CDR2 FQNEAQ. The CDR3 spans 16 residues. The CDR3 spells CASSFQRGQMNTEAFF. The CDR3 coding sequence is TGTGCCAGCAGCTTTCAACGGGGTCAGATGAACACTGAAGCTTTCTTT.

V gene TRBV28 combines with J gene TRBJ2-1, with 8 bases matching TRBD2. Trimming removed 6 bases from V and 9 bases from J; junction bases left unmatched: 16. The CDR3 spans 16 residues. Per germline, CDR1 MDHEN and CDR2 SYDVKM. In DNA, the CDR3 is TGTGCCAGCAGCCAAATGCCAGCCGGGAGGGCGCGTGAGCAGTTCTTC. It codes for CASSQMPAGRAREQFF.

V gene TRBV11-3 combines with J gene TRBJ2-3; 8 nucleotides match TRBD1. V shed 5 bases, J shed 3 bases, and the junction held 7 bases outside the gene matches. Per the germline V gene, CDR1 is SGHNT and CDR2 is YENEEA. The CDR3 loop spans 15 amino acids. CDR3 sequence (DNA): TGTGCCAGCAGCGCCGGACAGGGCCAAACAGATACGCAGTATTTT. Its protein is CASSAGQGQTDTQYF.

The chain is built from TRBV7-9 and TRBJ1-6; D uncertain. CDR1 is SEHNR, CDR2 FQNEAQ, per germline (reference sequence). The CDR3 runs 14 residues. V gave up 1 base and J gave up 7 bases, with 8 bases separating them. CDR3 sequence reads: CASSLGQRNSPLHF. The DNA for the CDR3 is TGTGCCAGCAGCTTAGGGCAGAGGAATTCACCCCTCCACTTT.

The chain joins TRBV29-1 to TRBJ1-2; no clear D. The CDR3 has 14 amino acids. V lost 0 bases and J 2 bases, leaving 10 bases between the germline ends. In germline, CDR1 is SQVTM, CDR2 ANQGSEA. Written as DNA, the CDR3 is TGCAGCGTTGAAGATGAAGGAGTCAACTATGGCTACACCTTC. Translated, it gives CSVEDEGVNYGYTF.

The chain links TRBV2 to TRBJ2-7; D gene ambiguous. The CDR3 runs 13 residues. CDR1 and CDR2 (germline): SNHLY, FYNNEI. V was pared by 3 bases and J by 0 bases, with 6 bases between. CDR3 in amino acids: CASSDDISYEQYF. The CDR3 coding sequence is TGTGCCAGCAGTGACGACATCTCCTACGAGCAGTACTTC.

V and J are TRBV18 and TRBJ2-2; D is undetermined. There are 14 residues in the CDR3. The V gene lost 3 bases and the J gene lost 10 bases, with 15 bases spanning the gap. Per the germline V gene, CDR1 is KGHSH and CDR2 is LQKENI. CDR3 sequence reads: CASSPVVSIAELFF. The DNA for the CDR3 is TGTGCCAGCTCACCCGTGGTATCTATCGCGGAGCTGTTTTTT.

This clone was recorded a few times. The chain employs TRBV19 and TRBJ1-5; D call uncertain. The germline V and J ends were trimmed by 1 base and 0 bases, with 7 bases remaining between them. From germline, CDR1 is LNHDA and CDR2 SQIVND (reference sequence). CDR3 length: 15 amino acids. The CDR3: CASSIGGYSNQPQHF. In DNA form, the CDR3 reads TGTGCCAGTAGTATAGGAGGCTATAGCAATCAGCCCCAGCATTTT.

In this sample, this clone turned up a few times. CDR3 sequence (DNA): TGTGCCAGCAGATTGGGGGCGCGGGACACTGAAGCTTTCTTT. Its translation is CASRLGARDTEAFF. V gene TRBV7-9 combines with J gene TRBJ1-1, with a weak D call TRBD1 (6 bases). The CDR3 runs to 14 residues. In germline, CDR1 is SEHNR, CDR2 FQNEAQ (reference sequence). Trimming removed 6 bases from V and 3 bases from J, with 14 bases in between.

This clone appeared a few times. This rearrangement joins TRBV15 to TRBJ1-1; D is uncertain. The germline V gene has CDR1 LNHNV and CDR2 YYDKDF (reference sequence). V was clipped by 0 bases and J by 1 base, with 6 bases between them. The CDR3 sequence is 14 residues long. The CDR3 spells CATSRDAGNTEAFF. CDR3 DNA: TGTGCCACCAGCAGAGACGCGGGGAACACTGAAGCTTTCTTT.

This clone has more than one count but fewer than ten. The V gene is TRBV5-4, the J gene TRBJ2-5, with 13 bases that match TRBD2. The CDR3 runs 17 residues. Trimming removed 0 bases from V and 5 bases from J; junction bases left unmatched: 7. The V gene's germline CDR1 is SGHNT and CDR2 YYREEE (reference sequence). The CDR3 loop is CASSLVTSGRAWETQYF. In nucleotides, the CDR3 is TGTGCCAGCAGCTTGGTAACTAGCGGGAGGGCCTGGGAGACCCAGTACTTC.

This clone has just a few counts. The rearrangement uses TRBV7-2 and TRBJ2-3, with TRBD2 identical over 8 bases. The CDR3 sequence is 17 residues long. The germline V gene has CDR1 SGHTA and CDR2 FQGNSA. V gave up 1 base and J gave up 2 bases; unmatched junction bases: 8. For the CDR3, the DNA is TGTGCCAGCAGCTTAGATCCCCCCGGGAGGGCCACAGATACGCAGTATTTT. Translated: CASSLDPPGRATDTQYF.

This chain connects TRBV7-9 to TRBJ2-5; 8 bases match TRBD2. This CDR3 has 15 residues. Per the germline V gene, CDR1 is SEHNR and CDR2 is FQNEAQ (reference sequence). Trimming took 3 bases from V and 12 from J; bases not matched to a gene: 15. The CDR3 loop reads CASSFTSGLPPFEYF. The CDR3 nucleotides are TGTGCCAGCAGCTTCACTAGCGGATTACCCCCCTTCGAGTACTTC. Together with reference TRBV7-9 and TRBJ2-5, the CDR3 gives the full variable domain: DTGVSQNPRHKITKRGQNVTFRCDPISEHNRLYWYRQTLGQGPEFLTYFQNEAQLEKSRLLSDRFSAERPKGSFSTLEIQRTEQGDSAMYLCASSFTSGLPPFEYFGPGTRLLVL.

This chain links TRBV7-2 with TRBJ2-7; 11 bases agree with TRBD2. In germline, CDR1 is SGHTA, CDR2 FQGNSA. With 7 bases clipped from V and 6 bases from J, the junction kept 11 bases outside the gene matches. The CDR3 contains 15 residues. CDR3 DNA sequence: TGTGCCAGCACCAATACCCTACTAGCGGGAGTCGAGCAGTACTTC. This encodes CASTNTLLAGVEQYF.

This clone came up a few times. In DNA form, the CDR3 reads TGTGCCAGCAGTTTTAGCTACGAGCAGTACTTC. Protein sequence: CASSFSYEQYF. J is TRBJ2-7 and V is TRBV28; D not certain. CDR1 MDHEN and CDR2 SYDVKM come from the germline V gene. The CDR3 covers 11 residues. Trimming removed 3 bases at V and 3 bases at J, with 3 bases between.